The entry below gives a single TCR beta chain sequence along with its context. The sample belongs to a study of blood T cell repertoires in COVID-19. V was pared by 4 bases and J by 1 base, with 10 bases of the junction left unmatched. There are 16 residues in the CDR3. Germline CDR1 reads SGHDT; CDR2 reads YYEEEE. Participant ages covered about 18 to 90 years across 20 to 30 US areas. Clinical history as reported by participants underpinned cohort assignment. TCRdb keeps only in-frame clones here, not all; method: immunoSEQ multiplex PCR. The table lists under 500,000 clones, nearly 90% of them singletons, with over 1.5% in the top ten.

The chain uses TRBV5-6 and TRBJ2-7, with 8 positions matching TRBD2. This TCR derives from a young woman with acute COVID-19. The sequenced material came from PBMCs or T cells enriched from blood (not recorded which). This CDR3 reads CASSDFGERESYEQYF. The CDR3 nucleotides read TGTGCCAGCAGCGACTTCGGTGAGCGGGAGTCCTACGAGCAGTACTTC.